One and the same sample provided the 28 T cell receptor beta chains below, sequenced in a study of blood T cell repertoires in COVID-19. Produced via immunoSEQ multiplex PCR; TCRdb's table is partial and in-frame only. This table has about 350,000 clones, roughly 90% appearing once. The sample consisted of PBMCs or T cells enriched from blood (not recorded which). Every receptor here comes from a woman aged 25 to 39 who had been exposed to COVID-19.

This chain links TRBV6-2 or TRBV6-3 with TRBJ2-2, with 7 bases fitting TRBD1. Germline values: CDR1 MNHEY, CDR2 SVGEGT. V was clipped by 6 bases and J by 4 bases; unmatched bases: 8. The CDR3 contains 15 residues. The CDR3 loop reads CASSLTTGFTGELFF. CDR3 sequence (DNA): TGTGCCAGCAGCCTAACGACAGGGTTCACCGGGGAGCTGTTTTTT.

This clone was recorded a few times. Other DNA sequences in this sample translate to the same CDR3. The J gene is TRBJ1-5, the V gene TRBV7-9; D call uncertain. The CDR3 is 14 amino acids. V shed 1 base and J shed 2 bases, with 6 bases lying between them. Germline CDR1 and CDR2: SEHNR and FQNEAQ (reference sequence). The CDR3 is CASSLGTGNQPQHF. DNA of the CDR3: TGTGCCAGCAGCTTAGGAACTGGCAATCAGCCCCAGCATTTT.

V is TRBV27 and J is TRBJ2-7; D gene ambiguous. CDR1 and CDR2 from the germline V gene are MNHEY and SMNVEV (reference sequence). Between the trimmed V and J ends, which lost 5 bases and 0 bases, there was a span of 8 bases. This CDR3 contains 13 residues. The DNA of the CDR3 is TGTGCCAGCAGTCGTGGCAGCTCCTACGAGCAGTACTTC. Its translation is CASSRGSSYEQYF.

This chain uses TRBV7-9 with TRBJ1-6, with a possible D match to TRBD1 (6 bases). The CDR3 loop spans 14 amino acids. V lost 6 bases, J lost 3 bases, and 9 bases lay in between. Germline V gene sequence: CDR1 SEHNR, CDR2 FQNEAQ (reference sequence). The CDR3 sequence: CASSPGDYNSPLHF. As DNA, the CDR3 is TGTGCCAGCAGTCCAGGGGACTATAATTCACCCCTCCACTTT.

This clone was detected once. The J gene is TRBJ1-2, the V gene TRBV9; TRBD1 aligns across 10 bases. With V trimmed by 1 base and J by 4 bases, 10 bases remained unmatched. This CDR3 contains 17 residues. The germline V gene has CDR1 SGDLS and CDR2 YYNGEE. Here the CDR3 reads CASSVREGQGDSYGYTF. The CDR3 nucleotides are TGTGCCAGCAGCGTAAGAGAAGGACAGGGGGACTCCTATGGCTACACCTTC.

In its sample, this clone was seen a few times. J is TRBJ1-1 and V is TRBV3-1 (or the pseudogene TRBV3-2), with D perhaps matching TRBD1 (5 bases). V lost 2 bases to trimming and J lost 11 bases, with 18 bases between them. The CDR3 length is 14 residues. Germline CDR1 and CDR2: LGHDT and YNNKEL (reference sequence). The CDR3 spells CASSQFQVGGRAFF. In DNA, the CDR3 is TGTGCCAGCAGCCAATTTCAGGTGGGGGGTCGGGCTTTCTTT.

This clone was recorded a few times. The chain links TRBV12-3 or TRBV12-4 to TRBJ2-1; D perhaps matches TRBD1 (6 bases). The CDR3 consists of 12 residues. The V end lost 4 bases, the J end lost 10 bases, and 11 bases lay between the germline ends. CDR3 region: CASSSGVGEQFF. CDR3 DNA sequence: TGTGCCAGCAGTTCAGGGGTAGGGGAGCAGTTCTTC.

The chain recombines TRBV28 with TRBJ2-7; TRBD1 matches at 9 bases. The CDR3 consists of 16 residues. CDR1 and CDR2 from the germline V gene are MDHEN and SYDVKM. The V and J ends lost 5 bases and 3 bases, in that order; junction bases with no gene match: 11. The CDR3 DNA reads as TGTGCCAGCAGTACCACAGGGGGCGTACTTGTCTACGAGCAGTACTTC. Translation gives CASSTTGGVLVYEQYF.

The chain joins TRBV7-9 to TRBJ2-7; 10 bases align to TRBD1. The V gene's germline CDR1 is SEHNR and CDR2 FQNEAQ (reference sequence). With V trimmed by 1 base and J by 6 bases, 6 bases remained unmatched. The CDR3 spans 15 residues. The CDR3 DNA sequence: TGTGCCAGCAGCTTAGAGACAGGGGGCGCGGTCGAGCAGTACTTC. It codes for CASSLETGGAVEQYF.

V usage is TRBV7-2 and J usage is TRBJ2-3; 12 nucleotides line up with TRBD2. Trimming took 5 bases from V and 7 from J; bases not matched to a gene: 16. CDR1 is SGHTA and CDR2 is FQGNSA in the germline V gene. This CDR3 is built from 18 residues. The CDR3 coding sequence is TGTGCCAGCAGCCCTGAAGGTGTTGTCCTAGCGGGAGGGCATACGCAGTATTTT. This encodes CASSPEGVVLAGGHTQYF.

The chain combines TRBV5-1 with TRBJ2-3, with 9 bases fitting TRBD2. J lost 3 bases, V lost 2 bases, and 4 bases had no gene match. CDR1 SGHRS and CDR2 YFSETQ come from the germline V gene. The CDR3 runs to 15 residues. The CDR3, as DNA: TGCGCCAGCAGCTTTGACAGCGGGAGGACAGATACGCAGTATTTT. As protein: CASSFDSGRTDTQYF.

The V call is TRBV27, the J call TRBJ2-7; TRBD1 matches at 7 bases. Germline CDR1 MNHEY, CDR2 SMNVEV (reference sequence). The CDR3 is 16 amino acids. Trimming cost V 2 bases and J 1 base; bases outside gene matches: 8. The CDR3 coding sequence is TGTGCCAGCAGTTTAAAGGGGGCACTGTCATCCTACGAGCAGTACTTC. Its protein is CASSLKGALSSYEQYF.

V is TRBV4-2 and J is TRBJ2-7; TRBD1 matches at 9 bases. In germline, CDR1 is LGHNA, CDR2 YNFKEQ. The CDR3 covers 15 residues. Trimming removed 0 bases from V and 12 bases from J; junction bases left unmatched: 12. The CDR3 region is CASSQDYGTGPFGYF. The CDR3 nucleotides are TGTGCCAGCAGCCAAGATTACGGGACAGGGCCCTTCGGGTACTTC.

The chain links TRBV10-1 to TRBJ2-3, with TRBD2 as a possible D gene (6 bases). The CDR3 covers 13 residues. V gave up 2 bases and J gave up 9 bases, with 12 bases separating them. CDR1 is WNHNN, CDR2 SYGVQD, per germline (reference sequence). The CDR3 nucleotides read TGCGCCAGCAGTGAGATGGAGGGTACGACGCAGTATTTT. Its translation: CASSEMEGTTQYF.

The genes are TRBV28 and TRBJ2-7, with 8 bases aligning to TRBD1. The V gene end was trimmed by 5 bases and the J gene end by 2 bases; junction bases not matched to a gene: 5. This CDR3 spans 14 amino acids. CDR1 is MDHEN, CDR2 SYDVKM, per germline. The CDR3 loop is CASSTDRDTYEQYF. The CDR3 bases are TGTGCCAGCAGTACGGACAGGGATACCTACGAGCAGTACTTC.

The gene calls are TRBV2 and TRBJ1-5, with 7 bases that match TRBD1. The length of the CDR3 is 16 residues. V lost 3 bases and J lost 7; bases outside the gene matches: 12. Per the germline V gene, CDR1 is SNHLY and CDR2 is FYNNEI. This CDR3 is CASSERQGGLGQPQHF. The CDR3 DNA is TGTGCCAGCAGTGAGAGACAGGGAGGATTGGGGCAGCCCCAGCATTTT.

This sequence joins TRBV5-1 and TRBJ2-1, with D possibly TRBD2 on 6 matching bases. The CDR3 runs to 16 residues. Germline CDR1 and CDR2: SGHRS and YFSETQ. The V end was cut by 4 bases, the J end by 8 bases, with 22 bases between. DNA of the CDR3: TGCGCCAGCAGCCAATTAGCGGTCCTAAGGACCGATGAGCAGTTCTTC. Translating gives CASSQLAVLRTDEQFF.

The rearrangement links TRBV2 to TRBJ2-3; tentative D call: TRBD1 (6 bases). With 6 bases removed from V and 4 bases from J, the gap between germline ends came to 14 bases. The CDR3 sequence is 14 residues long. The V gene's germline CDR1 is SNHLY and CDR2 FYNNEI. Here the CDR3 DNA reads TGTGCCAGCAGGAGGGACATGGGCGCAGATACGCAGTATTTT. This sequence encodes CASRRDMGADTQYF.

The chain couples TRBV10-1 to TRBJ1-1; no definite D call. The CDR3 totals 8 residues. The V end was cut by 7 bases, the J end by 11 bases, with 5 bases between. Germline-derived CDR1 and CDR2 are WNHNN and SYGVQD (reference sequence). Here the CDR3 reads CASNSAFF. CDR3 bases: TGCGCCAGCAACTCGGCTTTCTTT.

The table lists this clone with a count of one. In DNA, the CDR3 is TGTGCCAGCAGCCTAGCGACTATCTACGAGCAGTACTTC. This encodes CASSLATIYEQYF. The chain links TRBV11-2 to TRBJ2-7; D possibly corresponds to TRBD2 (6 bases). Germline CDR1 is SGHAT and CDR2 is FQNNGV. The CDR3 has 13 residues. V dropped 5 bases and J dropped 3 bases, with 11 bases sitting between them.

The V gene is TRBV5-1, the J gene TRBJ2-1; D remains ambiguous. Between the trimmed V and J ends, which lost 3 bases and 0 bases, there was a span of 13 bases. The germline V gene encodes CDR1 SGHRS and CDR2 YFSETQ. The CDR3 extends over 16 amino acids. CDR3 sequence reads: CASSSRPASSYNEQFF. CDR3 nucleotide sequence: TGCGCCAGCAGCTCCCGTCCCGCTAGCTCCTACAATGAGCAGTTCTTC.

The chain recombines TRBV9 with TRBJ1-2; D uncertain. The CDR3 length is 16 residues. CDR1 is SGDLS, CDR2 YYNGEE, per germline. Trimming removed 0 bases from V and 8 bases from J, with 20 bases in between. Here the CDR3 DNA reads TGTGCCAGCAGCGTAGAGGTTTCGATCACCCCCAGGGGCTACACCTTC. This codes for CASSVEVSITPRGYTF. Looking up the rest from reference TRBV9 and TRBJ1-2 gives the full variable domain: DSGVTQTPKHLITATGQRVTLRCSPRSGDLSVYWYQQSLDQGLQFLIQYYNGEERAKGNILERFSAQQFPDLHSELNLSSLELGDSALYFCASSVEVSITPRGYTFGSGTRLTVV.

CDR3 coding DNA: TGTGCCAGTATCACCGGGACTAGCGGGAGAGGGAACACCGGGGAGCTGTTTTTT. It yields the protein CASITGTSGRGNTGELFF. The rearrangement links TRBV19 to TRBJ2-2; 14 bases line up with TRBD2. V shed 7 bases and J 1 base; nucleotides not matched to a gene: 8. The CDR3 totals 18 residues. Germline assignment: CDR1 LNHDA and CDR2 SQIVND (reference sequence).

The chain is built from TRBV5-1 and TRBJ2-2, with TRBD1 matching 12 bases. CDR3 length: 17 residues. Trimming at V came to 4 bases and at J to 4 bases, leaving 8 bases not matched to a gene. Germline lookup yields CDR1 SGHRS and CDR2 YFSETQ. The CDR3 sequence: CASSRPPGQGATGELFF. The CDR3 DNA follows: TGCGCCAGCAGCCGACCCCCGGGACAGGGGGCCACCGGGGAGCTGTTTTTT.

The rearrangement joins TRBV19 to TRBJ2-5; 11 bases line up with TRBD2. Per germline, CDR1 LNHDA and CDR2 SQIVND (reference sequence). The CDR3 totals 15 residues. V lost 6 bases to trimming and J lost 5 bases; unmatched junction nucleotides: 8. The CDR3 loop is CASRVAGGPGETQYF. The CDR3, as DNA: TGTGCCAGTAGGGTAGCGGGAGGGCCCGGCGAGACCCAGTACTTC. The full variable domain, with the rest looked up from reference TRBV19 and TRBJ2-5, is DGGITQSPKYLFRKEGQNVTLSCEQNLNHDAMYWYRQDPGQGLRLIYYSQIVNDFQKGDIAEGYSVSREKKESFPLTVTSAQKNPTAFYLCASRVAGGPGETQYFGPGTRLLVL.

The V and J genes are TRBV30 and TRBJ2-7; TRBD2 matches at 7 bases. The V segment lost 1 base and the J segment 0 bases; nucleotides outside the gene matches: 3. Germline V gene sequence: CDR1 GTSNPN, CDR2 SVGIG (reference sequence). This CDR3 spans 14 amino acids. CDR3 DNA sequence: TGTGCCTGGAGTGGGGGGGGGAGCTCCTACGAGCAGTACTTC. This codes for CAWSGGGSSYEQYF.

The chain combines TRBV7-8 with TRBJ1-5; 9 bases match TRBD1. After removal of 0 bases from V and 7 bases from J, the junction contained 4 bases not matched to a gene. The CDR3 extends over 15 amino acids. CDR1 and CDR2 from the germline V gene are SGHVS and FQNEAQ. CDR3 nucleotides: TGTGCCAGCAGCTTAGCCCGGACAGGGGCCCAGCCCCAGCATTTT. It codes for CASSLARTGAQPQHF.

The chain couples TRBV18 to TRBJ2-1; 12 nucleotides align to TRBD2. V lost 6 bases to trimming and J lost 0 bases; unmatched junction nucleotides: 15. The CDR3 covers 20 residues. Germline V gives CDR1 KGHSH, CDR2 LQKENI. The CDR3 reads CASSQVGILAGGSSYNEQFF. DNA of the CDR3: TGTGCCAGCTCTCAAGTTGGGATACTAGCGGGAGGAAGCTCCTACAATGAGCAGTTCTTC.